This passage covers 31 T cell receptor beta chains from one sample sequenced in a study of T cell clones after liver transplantation. Sequencing used immunoSEQ multiplex PCR; TCRdb keeps in-frame clones, though not all of them. Of 70,000 to 80,000 clones in the sample, about 92% were seen once. The sequencing here drew on CD4+ T cells from blood, taken before liver transplant. The receptor set was obtained from a human donor who received a liver transplant.

This rearrangement joins TRBV6-5 to TRBJ2-1, with 14 bases lining up with TRBD2. The CDR3 length is 14 residues. The germline CDR1 and CDR2 sequences are MNHEY and SVGAGI. V was clipped by 5 bases and J by 7 bases; unmatched bases: 1. The CDR3 DNA is TGTGCCAGCAGTAGACTAGCGGGAGGGAATGAGCAGTTCTTC. Translating it yields CASSRLAGGNEQFF.

The V call is TRBV21-1, the J call TRBJ2-3; the table assigns TRBD1, which was not confirmed against the DNA. TRBV21-1 is a pseudogene segment. The CDR3 covers 13 residues. The CDR3 DNA follows: TGTGCCAGCACCGCGGGACAGGGGGATACGCAGTATTTT. Translating gives CASTAGQGDTQYF.

The CDR3 coding sequence is TGCGCCAGCAGCTTGGGCCAGGGAGGGACTGAAGCTTTCTTT. Translation gives CASSLGQGGTEAFF. This rearrangement joins TRBV5-1 to TRBJ1-1, with D possibly matching TRBD1 (5 bases). The CDR3 extends over 14 amino acids. Trimming cost V 0 bases and J 5 bases, with 11 bases left between them. Germline V gene lookup returns CDR1 SGHRS and CDR2 YFSETQ.

In this sample, this clone turned up a few times. This chain joins TRBV7-2 and TRBJ2-3; 10 nucleotides line up with TRBD1. In germline, CDR1 is SGHTA, CDR2 FQGNSA. This CDR3 is 16 amino acids long. V gave up 5 bases and J gave up 6 bases; unmatched junction bases: 11. For the CDR3, the DNA is TGTGCCAGCAGCCTCGCCGGGACAGGGGTTCAGGATACGCAGTATTTT. Its protein is CASSLAGTGVQDTQYF.

The chain links TRBV18 to TRBJ2-7; 9 nucleotides line up with TRBD1. The CDR3 has 16 amino acids. V dropped 8 bases and J dropped 3; count of bases not matched to a gene: 14. The germline gives CDR1 KGHSH, CDR2 LQKENI. The DNA for the CDR3 is TGTGCCAGCGCAGCCAATCCCGGGACAGGGAACTACGAGCAGTACTTC. Protein product: CASAANPGTGNYEQYF.

The sample holds a few counts of this clone. V and J are TRBV11-1 and TRBJ2-7, with 11 bases identical to TRBD1. V dropped 3 bases and J dropped 3; count of bases not matched to a gene: 4. CDR1 SGHAT and CDR2 FQDESV come from the germline V gene (reference sequence). The CDR3 has 15 residues. CDR3 DNA: TGTGCCAGCAGCTTTACCGGGACAGGGGGCTACGAGCAGTACTTC. Its protein is CASSFTGTGGYEQYF.

The V and J genes are TRBV6-5 and TRBJ2-2; TRBD1 aligns across 7 bases. V was clipped by 4 bases and J by 3 bases; unmatched bases: 2. Germline V gene lookup returns CDR1 MNHEY and CDR2 SVGAGI. The CDR3 consists of 14 residues. As DNA, the CDR3 is TGTGCCAGCAGTTCAACAGGGGACACCGGGGAGCTGTTTTTT. Protein: CASSSTGDTGELFF.

This clone was observed a handful of times. The chain joins TRBV13 to TRBJ1-2, with D tentatively TRBD1 (5 bases). CDR1 PRHDT and CDR2 FYEKMQ come from the germline V gene (reference sequence). Trimming took off 4 bases at V and 2 bases at J, with 11 bases between the two ends. The CDR3 has 14 residues. CDR3 bases: TGTGCCAGCAGCTCGGGACGGCGAAACTATGGCTACACCTTC. Amino acids: CASSSGRRNYGYTF.

The gene calls are TRBV27 and TRBJ2-7; D is ambiguous. Per the germline V gene, CDR1 is MNHEY and CDR2 is SMNVEV (reference sequence). This CDR3 is built from 14 residues. Trimming left V 4 bases short and J 2 bases short, with 12 bases between. The CDR3 sequence is CASSYHPVAYEQYF. In DNA form, the CDR3 reads TGTGCCAGCAGTTACCACCCGGTTGCCTACGAGCAGTACTTC.

The J gene is TRBJ2-3, the V gene TRBV7-9, with 9 bases that match TRBD1. CDR3 length: 16 residues. V lost 5 bases, J lost 2 bases, and 8 bases stayed unmatched. Germline lookup yields CDR1 SEHNR and CDR2 FQNEAQ (reference sequence). CDR3 amino acids: CASSRSGTGTTDTQYF. CDR3 nucleotides: TGTGCCAGCAGCAGATCCGGGACAGGGACCACAGATACGCAGTATTTT.

This clone appeared a single time. The gene calls are TRBV5-1 and TRBJ2-7; D unresolved. CDR3 length: 14 residues. Per the germline V gene, CDR1 is SGHRS and CDR2 is YFSETQ. V lost 4 bases and J 0 bases, leaving 11 bases between the germline ends. The CDR3 sequence: CASSGGSNSYEQYF. In DNA, the CDR3 is TGCGCCAGCAGCGGCGGTAGCAACTCCTACGAGCAGTACTTC.

The chain combines TRBV11-3 with TRBJ1-2; D remains ambiguous. Trimming removed 4 bases at V and 5 bases at J, with 11 bases between. Germline V gene sequence: CDR1 SGHNT, CDR2 YENEEA. This CDR3 has 13 amino acids. DNA for the CDR3: TGTGCCAGCAGCTCCGTCGGTTGGTATGGCTACACCTTC. Translated: CASSSVGWYGYTF.

In this sample, this clone turned up a few times. The chain couples TRBV28 to TRBJ1-2, with a possible D match to TRBD1 (6 bases). Per the germline V gene, CDR1 is MDHEN and CDR2 is SYDVKM. The CDR3 consists of 17 residues. Trimming stripped 0 bases from V and 2 bases from J, with 16 bases between. The CDR3 region has the DNA TGTGCCAGCAGTTTATGGGGGGCGGGCGGATCCAACTATGGCTACACCTTC. It specifies CASSLWGAGGSNYGYTF.

The chain recombines TRBV5-8 with TRBJ2-5; 10 positions match TRBD1. With V trimmed by 2 bases and J by 2 bases, 6 bases remained unmatched. Germline lookup yields CDR1 SGHTS and CDR2 YDEGEE. The CDR3 runs to 16 residues. CDR3 sequence: CASSLPGQGTQETQYF. The DNA for the CDR3 is TGTGCCAGCAGCTTACCGGGACAGGGGACTCAAGAGACCCAGTACTTC.

This clone was found once. The chain links TRBV2 to TRBJ1-1; weak D call: TRBD1 (5 bases). The CDR3 covers 14 residues. V was pared by 6 bases and J by 1 base, with 12 bases between. From germline, CDR1 is SNHLY and CDR2 FYNNEI. The CDR3 region is CASSRGGTNTEAFF. The CDR3 bases are TGTGCCAGCAGCCGGGGCGGAACGAACACTGAAGCTTTCTTT.

The rearrangement joins TRBV19 to TRBJ1-4, with TRBD1 identical over 12 bases. Germline CDR1 is LNHDA and CDR2 is SQIVND (reference sequence). With V trimmed by 9 bases and J by 3 bases, 5 bases remained unmatched. This CDR3 spans 15 amino acids. This CDR3 reads CASRDRGLANEKLFF. The CDR3 nucleotides read TGTGCCAGCCGGGACAGGGGGCTGGCTAATGAAAAACTGTTTTTT.

This clone was observed a single time. The genes are TRBV5-6 and TRBJ1-4; D may be TRBD1 (5 bases). CDR3 length: 15 amino acids. The germline gives CDR1 SGHDT, CDR2 YYEEEE. V gave up 6 bases and J gave up 5 bases, with 17 bases separating them. CDR3 sequence: CASITLGDLNEKLFF. CDR3 nucleotide sequence: TGTGCCAGCATCACCCTCGGGGACCTAAATGAAAAACTGTTTTTT. Together with reference TRBV5-6 and TRBJ1-4, the CDR3 gives the full variable domain: DAGVTQSPTHLIKTRGQQVTLRCSPKSGHDTVSWYQQALGQGPQFIFQYYEEEERQRGNFPDRFSGHQFPNYSSELNVNALLLGDSALYLCASITLGDLNEKLFFGSGTQLSVL.

V gene TRBV6-1 combines with J gene TRBJ1-5; D ambiguous. With 4 bases removed from V and 0 bases from J, the gap between germline ends came to 10 bases. Germline lookup yields CDR1 MNHNS and CDR2 SASEGT. The CDR3 spans 15 residues. The CDR3 DNA follows: TGTGCCAGCAGTGGGGCAGGAGCTAGCAATCAGCCCCAGCATTTT. It codes for CASSGAGASNQPQHF.

J is TRBJ1-4 and V is TRBV5-1; 9 bases line up with TRBD1. This CDR3 is built from 17 residues. From germline, CDR1 is SGHRS and CDR2 YFSETQ. The junction had 11 bases not matched to a gene; V was cut back by 0 bases and J by 8 bases. The CDR3 region has the DNA TGCGCCAGCAGCTTGGGTGCCCACAGGGGGCAAAGGGAAAAACTGTTTTTT. Protein: CASSLGAHRGQREKLFF.

The rearrangement joins TRBV19 to TRBJ1-1; possibly TRBD1 for D (5 bases). The V and J ends lost 6 bases and 1 base respectively, with 12 bases between them. The CDR3 runs 14 residues. In germline, CDR1 is LNHDA, CDR2 SQIVND (reference sequence). The CDR3 nucleotides are TGTGCCAGTAGCCTGACAGTAGGGAACACTGAAGCTTTCTTT. It is translated as CASSLTVGNTEAFF.

This sequence joins TRBV6-1 and TRBJ2-1, with D possibly called TRBD1 or TRBD2 (5 bases each). With 2 bases removed from V and 1 base from J, the gap between germline ends came to 12 bases. This CDR3 is 16 amino acids long. CDR1 and CDR2 from the germline V gene are MNHNS and SASEGT. The CDR3 DNA follows: TGTGCCAGCAGTGAAATGGGAGAGGGGTCCTACAATGAGCAGTTCTTC. The encoded protein is CASSEMGEGSYNEQFF.

This chain uses TRBV27 with TRBJ2-1, with 10 nucleotides matching TRBD1. The V and J ends lost 9 bases and 4 bases, in that order; junction bases with no gene match: 15. The CDR3 runs to 17 residues. Germline CDR1 is MNHEY and CDR2 is SMNVEV (reference sequence). The CDR3 reads CASRRQGAVGGYNEQFF. The CDR3 bases are TGTGCCAGTCGTAGACAGGGGGCCGTGGGAGGATACAATGAGCAGTTCTTC.

The gene calls are TRBV19 and TRBJ2-7, with no clear D. Between the trimmed V and J ends, which lost 4 bases and 1 base, there was a span of 11 bases. Per the germline V gene, CDR1 is LNHDA and CDR2 is SQIVND (reference sequence). The CDR3 extends over 14 amino acids. The CDR3 sequence is CASSNPTESYEQYF. CDR3 DNA sequence: TGTGCCAGTAGTAACCCGACGGAATCCTACGAGCAGTACTTC.

V usage is TRBV11-2 and J usage is TRBJ1-2; D possibly corresponds to TRBD1 (6 bases). The CDR3 is 15 amino acids. V was cut by 5 bases and J by 4 bases, with 17 bases left in between. Germline assignment: CDR1 SGHAT and CDR2 FQNNGV. The CDR3 is CASSLHQGKGYGYTF. The DNA of the CDR3 is TGTGCCAGCAGCCTTCACCAGGGGAAGGGCTATGGCTACACCTTC.

The chain has TRBV11-3 and TRBJ1-1; TRBD1 might be the D (5 bases). The germline gives CDR1 SGHNT, CDR2 YENEEA. Trimming took off 8 bases at V and 1 base at J, with 17 bases between the two ends. The CDR3 is 15 amino acids. CDR3: CASSFPSQANTEAFF. The CDR3 coding sequence is TGTGCCAGCTCTTTTCCTTCACAGGCGAACACTGAAGCTTTCTTT.

V and J are TRBV14 and TRBJ2-7; 15 nucleotides align to TRBD2. V trimming: 5 bases; J trimming: 6 bases; junction bases outside the gene matches: 11. The CDR3 is made up of 17 amino acids. Germline CDR1 SGHDN, CDR2 FVKESK. CDR3 DNA: TGTGCCAGCAGCGGACCCGGACTAGCGGGAGGGCCTCGCGAGCAGTACTTC. Protein product: CASSGPGLAGGPREQYF. The full variable domain, completed using reference TRBV14 and TRBJ2-7, is EAGVTQFPSHSVIEKGQTVTLRCDPISGHDNLYWYRRVMGKEIKFLLHFVKESKQDESGMPNNRFLAERTGGTYSTLKVQPAELEDSGVYFCASSGPGLAGGPREQYFGPGTRLTVT.

This rearrangement joins TRBV2 to TRBJ2-5; D unclear. There are 12 residues in the CDR3. Trimming stripped 5 bases from V and 2 bases from J, with 6 bases between. Germline CDR1 is SNHLY and CDR2 is FYNNEI. CDR3 bases: TGTGCCAGCAGTAGCAGACAAGAGACCCAGTACTTC. It is translated as CASSSRQETQYF. Variable domain in full (rest from reference TRBV2 and TRBJ2-5): EPEVTQTPSHQVTQMGQEVILRCVPISNHLYFYWYRQILGQKVEFLVSFYNNEISEKSEIFDDQFSVERPDGSNFTLKIRSTKLEDSAMYFCASSSRQETQYFGPGTRLLVL.

This clone was counted only a few times. The chain joins TRBV2 to TRBJ2-7; the D call may be TRBD1 or TRBD2 (6 bases each). V lost 5 bases and J lost 7, with 12 bases in between. The CDR3 spans 12 residues. The V gene's germline CDR1 is SNHLY and CDR2 FYNNEI. DNA for the CDR3: TGTGCCAGCAGTTGGGGGGCGGGGGAGCAGTACTTC. Translated: CASSWGAGEQYF. Drawing the rest from reference TRBV2 and TRBJ2-7, the complete variable domain is EPEVTQTPSHQVTQMGQEVILRCVPISNHLYFYWYRQILGQKVEFLVSFYNNEISEKSEIFDDQFSVERPDGSNFTLKIRSTKLEDSAMYFCASSWGAGEQYFGPGTRLTVT.

The chain employs TRBV27 and TRBJ1-1; D not resolved. The CDR3 extends over 14 amino acids. Germline V CDR1 and CDR2: MNHEY, SMNVEV (reference sequence). V was trimmed by 3 bases and J by 8 bases, leaving 16 bases between them. The DNA for the CDR3 is TGTGCCAGCAGTTTGCGCAGTAAGGTTCTCGAAGCTTTCTTT. Encoded protein: CASSLRSKVLEAFF.

The chain combines TRBV29-1 with TRBJ1-1; no clear D gene. Germline values: CDR1 SQVTM, CDR2 ANQGSEA. The germline V and J ends were trimmed by 6 bases and 1 base, with 9 bases remaining between them. This CDR3 is 12 amino acids long. The CDR3 sequence: CSVKNSNTEAFF. The CDR3 DNA reads as TGCAGCGTCAAGAACTCGAACACTGAAGCTTTCTTT.

The rearrangement joins TRBV5-4 to TRBJ2-2; perhaps TRBD1 as D (5 bases). V lost 4 bases and J 4 bases, leaving 14 bases between the germline ends. CDR1 is SGHNT, CDR2 YYREEE, per germline (reference sequence). This CDR3 has 15 amino acids. In DNA form, the CDR3 reads TGTGCCAGCAGCCTCAACCAGGGATCCACCGGGGAGCTGTTTTTT. Protein product: CASSLNQGSTGELFF.